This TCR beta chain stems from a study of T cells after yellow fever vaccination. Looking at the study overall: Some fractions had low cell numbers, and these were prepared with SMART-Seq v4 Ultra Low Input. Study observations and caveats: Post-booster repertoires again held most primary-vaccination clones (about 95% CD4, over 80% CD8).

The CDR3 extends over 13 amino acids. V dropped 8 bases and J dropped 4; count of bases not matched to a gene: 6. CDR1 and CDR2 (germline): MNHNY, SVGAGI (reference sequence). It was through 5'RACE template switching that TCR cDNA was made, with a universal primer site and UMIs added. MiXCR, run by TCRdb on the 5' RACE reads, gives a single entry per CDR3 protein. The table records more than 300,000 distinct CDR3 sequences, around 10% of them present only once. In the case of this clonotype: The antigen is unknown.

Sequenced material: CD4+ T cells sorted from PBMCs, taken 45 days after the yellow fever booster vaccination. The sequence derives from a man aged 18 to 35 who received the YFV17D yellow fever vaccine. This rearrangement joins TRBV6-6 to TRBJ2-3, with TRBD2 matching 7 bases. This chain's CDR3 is CASALAGADTQYF. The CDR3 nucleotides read TGTGCCAGCGCCCTCGCGGGGGCAGATACGCAGTATTTT.